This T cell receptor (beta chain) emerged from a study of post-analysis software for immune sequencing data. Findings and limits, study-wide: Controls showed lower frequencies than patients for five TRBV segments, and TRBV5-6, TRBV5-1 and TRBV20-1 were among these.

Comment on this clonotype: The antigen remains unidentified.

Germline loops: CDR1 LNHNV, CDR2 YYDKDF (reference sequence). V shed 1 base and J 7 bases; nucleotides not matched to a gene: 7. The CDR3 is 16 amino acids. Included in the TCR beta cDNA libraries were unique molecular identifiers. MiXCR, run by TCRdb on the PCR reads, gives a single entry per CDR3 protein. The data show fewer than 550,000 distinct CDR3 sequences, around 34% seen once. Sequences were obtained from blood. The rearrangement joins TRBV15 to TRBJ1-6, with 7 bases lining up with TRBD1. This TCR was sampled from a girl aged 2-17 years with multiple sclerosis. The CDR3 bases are TGTGCCACCAGCAGAGCGAGGACAGGCCCGAATTCACCCCTCCACTTT. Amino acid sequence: CATSRARTGPNSPLHF.